This TCR beta chain was captured by sequencing in a study of T cell responses to AZD1222 COVID-19 vaccine. Only in-frame clones appear in the TCRdb table, and some are missing; sequencing was by immunoSEQ multiplex PCR. This table holds 120,000 to 150,000 clones, roughly 90% found once. The V end was cut by 4 bases, the J end by 2 bases, with 12 bases between. From germline, CDR1 is SGHTA and CDR2 FQGNSA. The CDR3 is 14 residues long. This receptor was identified in an adult who received the AZD1222 COVID-19 vaccine. The sample here was peripheral blood, taken 28 days after the second AZD1222 dose. The rearrangement joins TRBV7-2 to TRBJ2-7; D possibly matches TRBD1 or TRBD2 (5 bases each). CDR3 bases: TGTGCCAGCAGCTCCCGGGACGGACCCTACGAGCAGTACTTC. Translating gives CASSSRDGPYEQYF. The entire variable domain, with the rest obtained from reference TRBV7-2 and TRBJ2-7, is as follows: GAGVSQSPSNKVTEKGKDVELRCDPISGHTALYWYRQSLGQGLEFLIYFQGNSAPDKSGLPSDRFSAERTGGSVSTLTIQRTQQEDSAVYLCASSSRDGPYEQYFGPGTRLTVT.